The clone carrying this T cell receptor beta chain was detected only a few times. The length of the CDR3 is 12 residues. Trimming took 8 bases from V and 4 from J, leaving 14 bases between them. The germline gives CDR1 SQVTM, CDR2 ANQGSEA. The data were taken from a study of blood T cell repertoires in COVID-19. Study-wide context: The analysed material was cDNA or gDNA that came from T cells, B-cell-depleted T cells, or PBMCs.

TCRdb's copy holds only in-frame clones and misses some; the assay was immunoSEQ multiplex PCR. The sample carries some 64,000 clones, more than 70% recorded once. This chain uses TRBV29-1 with TRBJ1-2, with a possible D match to TRBD1 (5 bases). The sample comprised peripheral blood. The clonotype comes from a man aged 55 to 70 with COVID-19, enrolled during active disease. CDR3 nucleotide sequence: TGCAGCACTGAGACAGCTAGCTATGGCTACACCTTC. Encoded protein: CSTETASYGYTF.